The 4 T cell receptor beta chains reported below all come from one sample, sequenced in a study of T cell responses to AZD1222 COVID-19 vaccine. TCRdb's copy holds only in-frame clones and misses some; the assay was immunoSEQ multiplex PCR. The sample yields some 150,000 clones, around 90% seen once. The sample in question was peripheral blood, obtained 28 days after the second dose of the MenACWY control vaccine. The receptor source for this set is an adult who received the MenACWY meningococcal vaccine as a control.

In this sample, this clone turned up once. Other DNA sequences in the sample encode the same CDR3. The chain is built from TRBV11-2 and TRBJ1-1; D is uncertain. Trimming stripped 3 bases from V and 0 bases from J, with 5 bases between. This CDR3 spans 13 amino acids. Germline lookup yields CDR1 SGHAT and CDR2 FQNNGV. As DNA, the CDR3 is TGTGCCAGCAGCTTGTCTCTGAACACTGAAGCTTTCTTT. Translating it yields CASSLSLNTEAFF.

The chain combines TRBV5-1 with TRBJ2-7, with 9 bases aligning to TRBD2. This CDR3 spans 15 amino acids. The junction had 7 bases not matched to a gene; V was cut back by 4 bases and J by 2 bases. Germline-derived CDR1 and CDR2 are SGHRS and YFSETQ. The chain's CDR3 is CASSNGASGAYEQYF. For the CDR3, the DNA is TGCGCCAGCAGCAATGGGGCTAGCGGGGCCTACGAGCAGTACTTC.

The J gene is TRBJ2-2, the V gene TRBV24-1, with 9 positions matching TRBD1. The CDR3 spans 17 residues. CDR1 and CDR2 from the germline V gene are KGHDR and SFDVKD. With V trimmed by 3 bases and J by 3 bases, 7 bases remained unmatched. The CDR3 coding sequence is TGTGCCACCAGTGATCCCTATAGACAGGGGGACACCGGGGAGCTGTTTTTT. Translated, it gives CATSDPYRQGDTGELFF.

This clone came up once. DNA of the CDR3: TGTGCCACCAGTGATCGCGGGGCCAGGGGGCCCTACGAGCAGTACTTC. It specifies CATSDRGARGPYEQYF. This chain joins TRBV24-1 and TRBJ2-7; 8 nucleotides match TRBD1. Trimming cost V 3 bases and J 2 bases; bases outside gene matches: 8. Germline V lookup: CDR1 KGHDR, CDR2 SFDVKD. The CDR3 loop spans 16 amino acids.